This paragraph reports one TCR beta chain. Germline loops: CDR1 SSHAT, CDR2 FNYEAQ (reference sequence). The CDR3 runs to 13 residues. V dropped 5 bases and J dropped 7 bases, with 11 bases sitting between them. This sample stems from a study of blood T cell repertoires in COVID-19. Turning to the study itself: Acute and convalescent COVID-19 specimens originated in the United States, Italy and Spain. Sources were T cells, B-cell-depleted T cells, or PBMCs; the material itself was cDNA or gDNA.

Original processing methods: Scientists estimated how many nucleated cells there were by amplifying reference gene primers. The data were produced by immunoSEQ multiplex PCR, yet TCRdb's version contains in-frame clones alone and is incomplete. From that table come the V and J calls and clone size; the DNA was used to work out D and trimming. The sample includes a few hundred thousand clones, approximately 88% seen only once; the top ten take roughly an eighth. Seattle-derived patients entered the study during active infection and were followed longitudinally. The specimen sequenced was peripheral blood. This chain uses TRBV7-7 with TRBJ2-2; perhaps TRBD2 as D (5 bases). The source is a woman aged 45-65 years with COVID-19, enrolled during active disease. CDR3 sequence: CASSLRSGGELFF. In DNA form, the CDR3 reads TGTGCCAGCAGCCTTAGGAGCGGCGGGGAGCTGTTTTTT.